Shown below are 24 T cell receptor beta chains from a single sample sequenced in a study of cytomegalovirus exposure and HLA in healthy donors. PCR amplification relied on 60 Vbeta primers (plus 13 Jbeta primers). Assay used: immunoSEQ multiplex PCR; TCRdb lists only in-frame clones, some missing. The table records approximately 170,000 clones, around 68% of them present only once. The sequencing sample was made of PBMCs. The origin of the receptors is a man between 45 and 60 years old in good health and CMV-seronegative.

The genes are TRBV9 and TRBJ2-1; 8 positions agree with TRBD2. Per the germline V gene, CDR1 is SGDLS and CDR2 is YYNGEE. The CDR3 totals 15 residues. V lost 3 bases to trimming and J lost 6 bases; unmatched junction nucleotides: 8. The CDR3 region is CASSGGALAGNEQFF. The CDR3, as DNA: TGTGCCAGCAGCGGAGGGGCGCTAGCGGGCAATGAGCAGTTCTTC. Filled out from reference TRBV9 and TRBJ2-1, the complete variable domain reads DSGVTQTPKHLITATGQRVTLRCSPRSGDLSVYWYQQSLDQGLQFLIQYYNGEERAKGNILERFSAQQFPDLHSELNLSSLELGDSALYFCASSGGALAGNEQFFGPGTRLTVL.

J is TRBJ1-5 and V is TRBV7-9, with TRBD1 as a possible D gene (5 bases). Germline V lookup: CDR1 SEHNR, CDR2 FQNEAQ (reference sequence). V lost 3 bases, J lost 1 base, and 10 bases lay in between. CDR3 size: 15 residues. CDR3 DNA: TGTGCCAGCAGCTTGGAAGGGGCCAGCAATCAGCCCCAGCATTTT. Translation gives CASSLEGASNQPQHF.

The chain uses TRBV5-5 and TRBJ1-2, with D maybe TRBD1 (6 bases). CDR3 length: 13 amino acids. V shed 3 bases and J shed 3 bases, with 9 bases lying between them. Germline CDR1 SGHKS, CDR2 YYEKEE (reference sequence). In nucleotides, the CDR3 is TGTGCCAGCAGCTCGGGACAATACTATGGCTACACCTTC. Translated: CASSSGQYYGYTF.

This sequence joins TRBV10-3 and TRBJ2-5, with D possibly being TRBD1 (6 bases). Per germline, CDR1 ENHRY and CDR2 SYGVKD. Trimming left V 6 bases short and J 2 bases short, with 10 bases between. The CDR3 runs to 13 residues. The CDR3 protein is CAIRRQDQETQYF. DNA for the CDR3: TGTGCCATCAGAAGACAGGATCAAGAGACCCAGTACTTC.

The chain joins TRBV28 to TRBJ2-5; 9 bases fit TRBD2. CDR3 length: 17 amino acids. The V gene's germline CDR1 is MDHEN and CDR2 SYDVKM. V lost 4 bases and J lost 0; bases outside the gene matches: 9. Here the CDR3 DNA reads TGTGCCAGCAGTTCCGGGGCTAGCGGGGCGTACCAAGAGACCCAGTACTTC. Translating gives CASSSGASGAYQETQYF.

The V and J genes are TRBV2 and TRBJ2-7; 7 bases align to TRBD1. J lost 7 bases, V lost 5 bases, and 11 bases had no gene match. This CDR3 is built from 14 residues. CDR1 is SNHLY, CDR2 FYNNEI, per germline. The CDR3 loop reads CASSKDRTVREQYF. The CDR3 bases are TGTGCCAGCAGTAAGGACAGGACCGTAAGGGAGCAGTACTTC.

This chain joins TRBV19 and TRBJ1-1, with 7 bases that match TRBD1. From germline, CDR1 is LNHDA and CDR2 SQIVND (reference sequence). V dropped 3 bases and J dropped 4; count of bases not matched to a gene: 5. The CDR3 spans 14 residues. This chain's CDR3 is CASSIGGGITEAFF. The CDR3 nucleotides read TGTGCCAGTAGTATTGGAGGGGGCATCACTGAAGCTTTCTTT.

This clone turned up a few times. The CDR3 is CASSLGGVNTEAFF. The CDR3 nucleotides read TGCGCCAGCAGCTTGGGAGGAGTGAACACTGAAGCTTTCTTT. This sequence joins TRBV5-1 and TRBJ1-1; no clear D. Germline CDR1 SGHRS, CDR2 YFSETQ. Trimming took 0 bases from V and 0 from J, leaving 6 bases between them. The CDR3 totals 14 residues.

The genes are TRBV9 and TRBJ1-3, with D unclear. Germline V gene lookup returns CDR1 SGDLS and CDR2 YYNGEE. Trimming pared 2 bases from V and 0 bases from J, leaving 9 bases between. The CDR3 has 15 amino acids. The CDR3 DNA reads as TGTGCCAGCAGCGTCACAGAGAGCTCTGGAAACACCATATATTTT. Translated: CASSVTESSGNTIYF.

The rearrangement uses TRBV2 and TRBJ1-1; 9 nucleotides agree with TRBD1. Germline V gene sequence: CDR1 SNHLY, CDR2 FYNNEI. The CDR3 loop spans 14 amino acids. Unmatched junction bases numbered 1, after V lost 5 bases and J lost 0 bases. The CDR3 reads CASSRQGVNTEAFF. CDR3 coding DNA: TGTGCCAGCAGTCGACAGGGGGTGAACACTGAAGCTTTCTTT.

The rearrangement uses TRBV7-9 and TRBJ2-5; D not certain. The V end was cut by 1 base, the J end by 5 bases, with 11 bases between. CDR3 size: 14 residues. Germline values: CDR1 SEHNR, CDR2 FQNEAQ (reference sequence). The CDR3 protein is CASSLEVARETQYF. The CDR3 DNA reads TGTGCCAGCAGCTTAGAAGTAGCCCGGGAGACCCAGTACTTC.

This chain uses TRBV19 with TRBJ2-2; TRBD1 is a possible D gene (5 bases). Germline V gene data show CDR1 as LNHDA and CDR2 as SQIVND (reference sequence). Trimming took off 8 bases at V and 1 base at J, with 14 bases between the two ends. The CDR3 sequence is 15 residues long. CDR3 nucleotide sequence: TGTGCCAGTGCTTTGGGGCAGCGGAACACCGGGGAGCTGTTTTTT. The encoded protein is CASALGQRNTGELFF.

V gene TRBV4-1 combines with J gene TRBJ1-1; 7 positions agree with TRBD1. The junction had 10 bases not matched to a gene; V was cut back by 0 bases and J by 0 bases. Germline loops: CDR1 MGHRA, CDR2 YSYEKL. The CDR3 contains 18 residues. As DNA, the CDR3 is TGCGCCAGCAGCCAAGACCCAAAACAGGGGAGGTTGAACACTGAAGCTTTCTTT. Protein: CASSQDPKQGRLNTEAFF.

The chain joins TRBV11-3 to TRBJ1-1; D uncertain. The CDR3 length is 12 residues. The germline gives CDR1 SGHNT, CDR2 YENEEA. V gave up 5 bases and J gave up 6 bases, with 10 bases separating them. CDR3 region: CASSPEPPEAFF. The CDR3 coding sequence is TGTGCCAGCAGCCCCGAGCCCCCTGAAGCTTTCTTT.

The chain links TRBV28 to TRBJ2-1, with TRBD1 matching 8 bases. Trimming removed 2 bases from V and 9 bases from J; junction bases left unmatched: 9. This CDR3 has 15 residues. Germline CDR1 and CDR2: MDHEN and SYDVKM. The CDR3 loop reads CASSLAGTGRGEQFF. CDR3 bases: TGTGCCAGCAGTTTAGCGGGGACAGGTAGAGGTGAGCAGTTCTTC.

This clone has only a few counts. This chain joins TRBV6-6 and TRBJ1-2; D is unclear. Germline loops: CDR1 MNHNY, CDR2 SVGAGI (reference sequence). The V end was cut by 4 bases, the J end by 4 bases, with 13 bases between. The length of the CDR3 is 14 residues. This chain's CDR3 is CASSSPPRGYGYTF. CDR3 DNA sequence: TGTGCCAGCAGTTCCCCGCCCCGCGGCTATGGCTACACCTTC.

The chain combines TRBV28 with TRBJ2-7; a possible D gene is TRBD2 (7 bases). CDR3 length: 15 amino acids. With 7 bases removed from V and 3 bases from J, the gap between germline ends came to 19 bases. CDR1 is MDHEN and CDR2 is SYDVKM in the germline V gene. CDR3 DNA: TGTGCCAGCAAGGGGGGAGGGCAGGGGCTCTACGAGCAGTACTTC. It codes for CASKGGGQGLYEQYF.

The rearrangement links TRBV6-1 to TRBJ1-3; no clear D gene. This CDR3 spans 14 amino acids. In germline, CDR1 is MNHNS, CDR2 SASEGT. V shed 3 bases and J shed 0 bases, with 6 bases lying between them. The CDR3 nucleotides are TGTGCCAGCAGTGATATCTTCTCTGGAAACACCATATATTTT. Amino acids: CASSDIFSGNTIYF.

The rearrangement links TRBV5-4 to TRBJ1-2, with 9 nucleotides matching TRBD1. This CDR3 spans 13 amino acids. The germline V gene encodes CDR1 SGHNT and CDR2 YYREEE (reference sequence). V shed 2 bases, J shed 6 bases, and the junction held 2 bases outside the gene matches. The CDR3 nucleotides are TGTGCCAGCAGCTTCCGGGACAGGGATGGCTACACCTTC. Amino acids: CASSFRDRDGYTF.

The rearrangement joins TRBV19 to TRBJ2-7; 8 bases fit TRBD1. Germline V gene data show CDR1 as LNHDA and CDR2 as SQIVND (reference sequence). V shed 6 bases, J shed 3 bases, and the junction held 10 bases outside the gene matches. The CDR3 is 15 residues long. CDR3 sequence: CASSVPGQDFYEQYF. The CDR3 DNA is TGTGCCAGTAGCGTTCCGGGACAGGACTTCTACGAGCAGTACTTC.

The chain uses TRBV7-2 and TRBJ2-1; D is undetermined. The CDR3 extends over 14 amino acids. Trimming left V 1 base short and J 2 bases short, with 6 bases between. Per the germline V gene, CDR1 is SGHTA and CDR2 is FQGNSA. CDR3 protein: CASSLEQAYNEQFF. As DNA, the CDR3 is TGTGCCAGCAGCTTAGAACAAGCCTACAATGAGCAGTTCTTC.

CDR3 bases: TGTGCCAGCAGCCCGGACAGGGGGCTTATCGAGCAGTACTTC. Protein product: CASSPDRGLIEQYF. This chain joins TRBV7-2 and TRBJ2-7; TRBD1 matches at 11 bases. Unmatched junction bases numbered 6, after V lost 5 bases and J lost 6 bases. The CDR3 consists of 14 residues. Germline loops: CDR1 SGHTA, CDR2 FQGNSA.

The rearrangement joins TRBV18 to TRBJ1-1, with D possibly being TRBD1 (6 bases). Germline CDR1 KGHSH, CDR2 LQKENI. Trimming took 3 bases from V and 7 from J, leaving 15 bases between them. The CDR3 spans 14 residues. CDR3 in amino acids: CASSPRGGQIEAFF. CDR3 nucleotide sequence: TGTGCCAGCTCACCCCGCGGGGGCCAGATTGAAGCTTTCTTT.

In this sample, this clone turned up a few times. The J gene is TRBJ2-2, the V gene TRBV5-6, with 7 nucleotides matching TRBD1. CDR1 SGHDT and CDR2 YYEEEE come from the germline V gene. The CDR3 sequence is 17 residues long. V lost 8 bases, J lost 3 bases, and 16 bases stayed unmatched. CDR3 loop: CASTRQGDSLYTGELFF. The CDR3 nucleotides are TGTGCCAGTACCAGACAGGGCGACAGCCTCTACACCGGGGAGCTGTTTTTT.